What follows are 14 T cell receptor beta chains derived from one specimen sequenced in a study of T cells after yellow fever vaccination. From the 5' RACE reads, TCRdb called clonotypes with MiXCR, one entry per CDR3 protein. The sample has about 240,000 distinct CDR3 sequences; about 3.5% are singletons. The source material was PBMCs, sampled 15 days after the yellow fever booster vaccination. All receptors come from a man younger than 35 who received the YFV17D yellow fever vaccine.

CDR3 sequence (DNA): TGCAGCGGGGACAGGGGACAGGGAGAGACCCAGTACTTC. It is translated as CSGDRGQGETQYF. The rearrangement uses TRBV29-1 and TRBJ2-5, with 10 bases that match TRBD1. The ends lost 7 bases at V and 4 bases at J; junction bases unmatched: 6. Germline CDR1 SQVTM, CDR2 ANQGSEA. The CDR3 contains 13 residues.

This clonotype was observed at least ten times. This chain links TRBV20-1 with TRBJ1-2, with 7 bases fitting TRBD1. Germline values: CDR1 DFQATT, CDR2 SNEGSKA (reference sequence). This CDR3 is 14 amino acids long. The V segment lost 1 base and the J segment 8 bases; nucleotides outside the gene matches: 10. CDR3 sequence reads: CSARVNQGDVGYTF. CDR3 DNA sequence: TGCAGTGCTAGAGTTAATCAGGGGGATGTAGGCTACACCTTC.

This clonotype occurred many times. CDR3: CASSSGPAGPSTWYV. DNA of the CDR3: TGCGCCAGCAGTTCCGGACCCGCCGGGCCTTCAACTTGGTACGTC. The chain recombines TRBV5-1 with TRBJ2-7; D is uncertain. CDR1 SGHRS and CDR2 YFSETQ come from the germline V gene. Trimming cost V 5 bases and J 12 bases, with 27 bases left between them. This CDR3 has 15 amino acids.

This clonotype appeared many times. The chain uses TRBV5-1 and TRBJ1-1; no clear D gene. Trimming shortened V by 2 bases and J by 7 bases, and 15 bases separated the two germline ends. Germline loops: CDR1 SGHRS, CDR2 YFSETQ. The CDR3 is 14 residues long. Here the CDR3 reads CASSFNGRGDEAFF. The CDR3 DNA reads as TGCGCCAGCAGCTTTAACGGGCGGGGAGATGAAGCTTTCTTT.

This clonotype was counted ten times or more. J is TRBJ2-7 and V is TRBV4-2; the match to TRBD2 covers 8 bases. Losses at the gene ends were 1 base for V and 2 bases for J; bases not matched to a gene: 7. Germline V gene data show CDR1 as LGHNA and CDR2 as YNFKEQ. The CDR3 is 16 residues long. The CDR3 DNA sequence: TGTGCCAGCAGCCAAGGTCCAGCGGGGGCCGCCTACGAGCAGTACTTC. This sequence encodes CASSQGPAGAAYEQYF.

This clonotype was recorded at least ten times. The chain carries TRBV20-1 and TRBJ2-4; D remains unclear. V shed 6 bases and J shed 0 bases, with 12 bases lying between them. The CDR3 extends over 14 amino acids. The germline V gene has CDR1 DFQATT and CDR2 SNEGSKA (reference sequence). The CDR3 nucleotides read TGCAGTGCACCGAGCGTACTAGCCAAAAACATTCAGTACTTC. Its protein is CSAPSVLAKNIQYF.

This clonotype came up many times. CDR3 DNA sequence: TGTGCCAGCAGGGCCCAGGTTAATAGCAATCAGCCCCAGCATTTT. This translates into CASRAQVNSNQPQHF. The genes are TRBV12-3 or TRBV12-4 and TRBJ1-5; no clear D gene. This CDR3 spans 15 amino acids. Trimming took 6 bases from V and 0 from J, leaving 12 bases between them.

Many counts were recorded for this clonotype. This chain uses TRBV5-1 with TRBJ2-6; 8 nucleotides align to TRBD1. CDR3 length: 15 residues. V dropped 5 bases and J dropped 4; count of bases not matched to a gene: 5. Germline V gives CDR1 SGHRS, CDR2 YFSETQ. The CDR3 nucleotides read TGCGCCAGCAGTGCAGGGGGCTTCGGGGCCAACGTCCTGACTTTC. Amino acids: CASSAGGFGANVLTF.

This clonotype was seen many times. The chain carries TRBV7-8 and TRBJ2-5; D may be TRBD1 or TRBD2 (5 bases each). CDR1 is SGHVS, CDR2 FQNEAQ, per germline. V lost 2 bases and J lost 4, with 14 bases in between. This CDR3 is built from 15 residues. Written as DNA, the CDR3 is TGTGCCAGCAGCTTAACGTCCGGGGACGGAGAGACCCAGTACTTC. It is translated as CASSLTSGDGETQYF. Full variable domain (missing parts from reference TRBV7-8 and TRBJ2-5): GAGVSQSPRYKVAKRGQDVALRCDPISGHVSLFWYQQALGQGPEFLTYFQNEAQLDKSGLPSDRFFAERPEGSVSTLKIQRTQQEDSAVYLCASSLTSGDGETQYFGPGTRLLVL.

This clonotype has ten or more counts. The chain couples TRBV15 to TRBJ1-1; D not resolved. The CDR3 has 13 amino acids. V dropped 4 bases and J dropped 0 bases, with 6 bases sitting between them. From germline, CDR1 is LNHNV and CDR2 YYDKDF (reference sequence). The CDR3 region is CATSTVLNTEAFF. For the CDR3, the DNA is TGTGCCACCAGCACGGTTCTGAACACTGAAGCTTTCTTT.

This clonotype was counted many times. V gene TRBV28 combines with J gene TRBJ2-5; no firm D call. V was shortened by 8 bases and J by 1 base, with 11 bases between the two germline ends. CDR3 length: 13 residues. Per germline, CDR1 MDHEN and CDR2 SYDVKM. The CDR3 reads CASAIPSQETQYF. As DNA, the CDR3 is TGTGCCAGCGCTATACCGTCCCAAGAGACCCAGTACTTC.

This clonotype was observed many times. The genes are TRBV7-9 and TRBJ1-4; D is perhaps TRBD1 (5 bases). V was cut by 2 bases and J by 8 bases, with 12 bases left in between. The germline V gene has CDR1 SEHNR and CDR2 FQNEAQ (reference sequence). The CDR3 loop spans 14 amino acids. The CDR3 sequence is CASSLWSGKEKLFF. CDR3 nucleotide sequence: TGTGCCAGCAGCTTATGGTCAGGGAAGGAAAAACTGTTTTTT. Full variable domain (missing parts from reference TRBV7-9 and TRBJ1-4): DTGVSQNPRHKITKRGQNVTFRCDPISEHNRLYWYRQTLGQGPEFLTYFQNEAQLEKSRLLSDRFSAERPKGSFSTLEIQRTEQGDSAMYLCASSLWSGKEKLFFGSGTQLSVL.

For this clonotype: A much larger clone is a single base away; this may be a read error. The CDR3 region is CASRGQGWTGELFF. CDR3 nucleotides: TGCGCCAGCCGAGGACAGGGATGGACCGGGGAGCTGTTTTTT. The chain combines TRBV4-1 with TRBJ2-2, with 8 bases identical to TRBD1. The CDR3 sequence is 14 residues long. The ends lost 8 bases at V and 5 bases at J; junction bases unmatched: 7. Germline V CDR1 and CDR2: MGHRA, YSYEKL.

Ten or more counts support this clonotype. The chain joins TRBV5-1 to TRBJ2-5; D is perhaps TRBD1 (6 bases). CDR3 size: 16 residues. Germline-derived CDR1 and CDR2 are SGHRS and YFSETQ. With 4 bases removed from V and 1 base from J, the gap between germline ends came to 17 bases. CDR3 residues: CASSPGQLRGQETQYF. CDR3 DNA sequence: TGCGCCAGCAGCCCCGGACAGCTAAGGGGCCAAGAGACCCAGTACTTC.